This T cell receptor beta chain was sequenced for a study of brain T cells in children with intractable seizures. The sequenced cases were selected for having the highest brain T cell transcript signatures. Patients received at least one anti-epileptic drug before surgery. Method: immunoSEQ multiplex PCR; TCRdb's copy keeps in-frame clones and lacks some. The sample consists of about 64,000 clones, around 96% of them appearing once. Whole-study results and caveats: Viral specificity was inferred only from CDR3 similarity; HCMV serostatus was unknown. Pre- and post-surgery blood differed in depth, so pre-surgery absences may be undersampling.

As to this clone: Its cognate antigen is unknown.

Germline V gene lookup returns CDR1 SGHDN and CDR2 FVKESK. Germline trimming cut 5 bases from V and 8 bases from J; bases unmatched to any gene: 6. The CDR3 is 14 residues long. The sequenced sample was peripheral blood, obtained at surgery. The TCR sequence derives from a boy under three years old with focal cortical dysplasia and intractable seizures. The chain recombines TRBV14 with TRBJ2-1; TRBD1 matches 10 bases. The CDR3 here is CASSDRDRGHEQFF. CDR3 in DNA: TGTGCCAGCAGCGACCGGGACAGGGGACATGAGCAGTTCTTC. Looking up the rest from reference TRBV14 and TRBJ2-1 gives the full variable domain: EAGVTQFPSHSVIEKGQTVTLRCDPISGHDNLYWYRRVMGKEIKFLLHFVKESKQDESGMPNNRFLAERTGGTYSTLKVQPAELEDSGVYFCASSDRDRGHEQFFGPGTRLTVL.